Detailed here is one T cell receptor beta chain. What it binds is unknown. The record originates from a study of post-analysis software for immune sequencing data. Study at large: Recorded disease courses covered relapsing-remitting, secondary progressive and progressive-relapsing multiple sclerosis. Some patients had no subtype annotation.

CDR1 and CDR2 from the germline V gene are SEHNR and FQNEAQ (reference sequence). The CDR3 extends over 16 amino acids. J was trimmed by 1 base and V by 5 bases; bases with no gene match: 7. Researchers reported that TCR beta cDNA libraries carried unique molecular identifiers. Starting from roughly 1.1 to 9.2 million T cells, the study yielded about 500,000 cDNA molecules. Via MiXCR, TCRdb re-called the PCR reads, giving one row per CDR3 protein. The sample carries hundreds of thousands of distinct CDR3 sequences, 59% recorded once. Regarding the study as a whole: In patients, four to six TRBV segments were more frequent than in controls, with TRBV5-6, TRBV5-1 and TRBV20-1 among them. Same-batch samples co-clustered strongly by F measure. Compared with controls, patients showed significantly lower normalized Chao1 diversity.

The sample comprised blood. This rearrangement joins TRBV7-9 to TRBJ2-1; 8 bases fit TRBD2. This TCR was sampled from a girl aged 2-10 years with multiple sclerosis. The CDR3 region is CASSGRAGGSYNEQFF. The CDR3 coding sequence is TGTGCCAGCAGCGGCCGGGCGGGAGGATCCTACAATGAGCAGTTCTTC. Based on the CDR3 plus reference TRBV7-9 and TRBJ2-1, the full variable domain is DTGVSQNPRHKITKRGQNVTFRCDPISEHNRLYWYRQTLGQGPEFLTYFQNEAQLEKSRLLSDRFSAERPKGSFSTLEIQRTEQGDSAMYLCASSGRAGGSYNEQFFGPGTRLTVL.